The 30 T cell receptor beta chains below were found in one sample sequenced in a study of shared clonotypes between healthy human individuals. Profiling relied on immunoSEQ multiplex PCR, and the TCRdb table lists in-frame clones only, not all of them. The sample comprises approximately 340,000 clones, around 67% of which are singletons, and about 9.4% rests with the top ten. Sequenced sample: memory CD4+ T cells sorted from blood. As to subset: CD45RA-negative fraction. The origin of the receptors is a man younger than 40 in good health.

DNA of the CDR3: TGTGCCAGCAATGGGCAGGTCGGGCAGCCCCAGCATTTT. It translates to CASNGQVGQPQHF. The chain joins TRBV2 to TRBJ1-5, with unresolved D. CDR1 is SNHLY and CDR2 is FYNNEI in the germline V gene. V was trimmed by 7 bases and J by 7 bases, leaving 14 bases between them. The CDR3 consists of 13 residues.

The genes are TRBV5-8 and TRBJ2-1; the match to TRBD2 covers 7 bases. The CDR3 loop spans 15 amino acids. The germline CDR1 and CDR2 sequences are SGHTS and YDEGEE. V was clipped by 4 bases and J by 5 bases; unmatched bases: 9. CDR3 protein: CASSRRAGVNNEQFF. In nucleotides, the CDR3 is TGTGCCAGCAGCCGCCGGGCGGGAGTCAACAATGAGCAGTTCTTC.

The chain links TRBV28 to TRBJ1-2; 9 bases are a match to TRBD1. V shed 4 bases, J shed 4 bases, and the junction held 13 bases outside the gene matches. The CDR3 runs to 17 residues. Looked up from germline, CDR1 is MDHEN and CDR2 is SYDVKM. This CDR3 is CASSSPGQGTLGYGYTF. The CDR3 DNA follows: TGTGCCAGCAGTTCTCCGGGACAGGGAACTTTGGGCTATGGCTACACCTTC.

V gene TRBV11-1 combines with J gene TRBJ1-1; D gene ambiguous. Germline V CDR1 and CDR2: SGHAT, FQDESV (reference sequence). V was clipped by 4 bases and J by 5 bases, with 17 bases between them. This CDR3 contains 15 residues. CDR3: CASSSRTWVGTEAFF. CDR3 sequence (DNA): TGTGCCAGCAGCTCCCGGACCTGGGTCGGGACTGAAGCTTTCTTT. The variable domain in full, with the rest retrieved from reference TRBV11-1 and TRBJ1-1, is EAEVAQSPRYKITEKSQAVAFWCDPISGHATLYWYRQILGQGPELLVQFQDESVVDDSQLPKDRFSAERLKGVDSTLKIQPAELGDSAMYLCASSSRTWVGTEAFFGQGTRLTVV.

The chain recombines TRBV7-2 with TRBJ2-1; tentatively, D is TRBD2 (6 bases). This CDR3 has 11 residues. CDR1 and CDR2 (germline): SGHTA, FQGNSA. The ends were cut back, 2 bases at V and 10 bases at J, with 6 bases in the middle. The CDR3 DNA sequence: TGTGCCAGCAGCTTAACTAGCGAGCAGTTCTTC. Protein product: CASSLTSEQFF.

A remark on this clone: Other DNA sequences in this sample translate to the same CDR3. This CDR3 is CASSETGDSYNEQFF. In DNA, the CDR3 is TGTGCCAGCAGCGAAACAGGGGATTCCTACAATGAGCAGTTCTTC. V is TRBV5-4 and J is TRBJ2-1; TRBD1 agrees at 7 bases. The CDR3 length is 15 residues. In germline, CDR1 is SGHNT, CDR2 YYREEE (reference sequence). Germline trimming cut 4 bases from V and 1 base from J; bases unmatched to any gene: 5.

For this clone: This specimen includes other DNA sequences encoding the same CDR3. The chain couples TRBV5-4 to TRBJ2-3; TRBD2 aligns across 7 bases. The CDR3 is 13 amino acids. Trimming removed 2 bases from V and 3 bases from J; junction bases left unmatched: 0. CDR1 is SGHNT, CDR2 YYREEE, per germline (reference sequence). The DNA for the CDR3 is TGTGCCAGCAGCTTTAGCGGGACAGATACGCAGTATTTT. It codes for CASSFSGTDTQYF.

To note about this clone: Within the sample, other DNA sequences also encode this same CDR3. The chain joins TRBV5-1 to TRBJ1-4; 7 bases fit TRBD1. Germline V CDR1 and CDR2: SGHRS, YFSETQ. Germline trimming cut 0 bases from V and 6 bases from J; bases unmatched to any gene: 2. The length of the CDR3 is 14 residues. CDR3 nucleotides: TGCGCCAGCAGCTTGGGACAGGGTTATGAAAAACTGTTTTTT. Its translation is CASSLGQGYEKLFF.

The chain has TRBV13 and TRBJ1-3; D remains ambiguous. CDR1 and CDR2 (germline): PRHDT, FYEKMQ (reference sequence). The CDR3 loop spans 14 amino acids. Trimming pared 3 bases from V and 2 bases from J, leaving 8 bases between. The DNA for the CDR3 is TGTGCCAGCAGCTTTTTAACAGCTGGAAACACCATATATTTT. As protein: CASSFLTAGNTIYF.

This chain connects TRBV28 to TRBJ2-5; D is uncertain. CDR1 and CDR2 from the germline V gene are MDHEN and SYDVKM. The CDR3 totals 15 residues. V dropped 7 bases and J dropped 4 bases, with 19 bases sitting between them. For the CDR3, the DNA is TGTGCCAGCACCCCCTCCTTAGGGCATAGAGAGACCCAGTACTTC. The encoded protein is CASTPSLGHRETQYF.

This clone is classed as medium-sized. This chain joins TRBV5-1 and TRBJ2-3; D is unresolved. The CDR3 runs to 13 residues. The germline gives CDR1 SGHRS, CDR2 YFSETQ. V lost 4 bases and J 0 bases, leaving 6 bases between the germline ends. The CDR3 region is CASSHDSTDTQYF. In DNA form, the CDR3 reads TGCGCCAGCAGCCATGACAGCACAGATACGCAGTATTTT. Full variable domain (remainder filled in from reference TRBV5-1 and TRBJ2-3): KAGVTQTPRYLIKTRGQQVTLSCSPISGHRSVSWYQQTPGQGLQFLFEYFSETQRNKGNFPGRFSGRQFSNSRSEMNVSTLELGDSALYLCASSHDSTDTQYFGPGTRLTVL.

The chain joins TRBV5-1 to TRBJ2-3, with 9 bases identical to TRBD1. The CDR3 has 17 residues. Per the germline V gene, CDR1 is SGHRS and CDR2 is YFSETQ. The junction had 8 bases not matched to a gene; V was cut back by 0 bases and J by 3 bases. In DNA, the CDR3 is TGCGCCAGCAGCTTGGGACTCGCGGGACAGGGAACAGATACGCAGTATTTT. It specifies CASSLGLAGQGTDTQYF.

The CDR3 loop is CASRRDSSSDTQYF. CDR3 bases: TGTGCCAGCAGAAGGGACAGTTCTAGCGATACGCAGTATTTT. This chain uses TRBV7-9 with TRBJ2-3; TRBD1 matches at 7 bases. The CDR3 spans 14 residues. V lost 6 bases and J lost 6; bases outside the gene matches: 9. Germline V gives CDR1 SEHNR, CDR2 FQNEAQ (reference sequence).

The chain carries TRBV11-3 and TRBJ2-1, with D hard to call. Trimming removed 5 bases at V and 8 bases at J, with 16 bases between. The CDR3 extends over 14 amino acids. Germline V gene lookup returns CDR1 SGHNT and CDR2 YENEEA. The CDR3 DNA follows: TGTGCCAGCAGCCCCGGTTGGGCCGGCTATGAGCAGTTCTTC. Translating gives CASSPGWAGYEQFF.

J is TRBJ2-2 and V is TRBV5-1, with D possibly matching TRBD1 (6 bases). Germline assignment: CDR1 SGHRS and CDR2 YFSETQ. CDR3 length equals 13 residues. Trimming took 10 bases from V and 0 from J, leaving 10 bases between them. The CDR3 here is CACQGPNTGELFF. The CDR3 bases are TGCGCCTGTCAGGGGCCGAACACCGGGGAGCTGTTTTTT. Together with reference TRBV5-1 and TRBJ2-2, the CDR3 gives the full variable domain: KAGVTQTPRYLIKTRGQQVTLSCSPISGHRSVSWYQQTPGQGLQFLFEYFSETQRNKGNFPGRFSGRQFSNSRSEMNVSTLELGDSALYLCACQGPNTGELFFGEGSRLTVL.

This clone was detected a few times. V usage is TRBV28 and J usage is TRBJ2-7; 13 bases are shared with TRBD2. This CDR3 region has 20 residues. With 4 bases clipped from V and 2 bases from J, the junction kept 17 bases outside the gene matches. In germline, CDR1 is MDHEN, CDR2 SYDVKM. The DNA of the CDR3 is TGTGCCAGCAGTTATGTGCCCACCGGGACTAGCGGGACCCGGGCCTACGAGCAGTACTTC. Protein product: CASSYVPTGTSGTRAYEQYF. The whole variable domain, remainder taken from reference TRBV28 and TRBJ2-7, is DVKVTQSSRYLVKRTGEKVFLECVQDMDHENMFWYRQDPGLGLRLIYFSYDVKMKEKGDIPEGYSVSREKKERFSLILESASTNQTSMYLCASSYVPTGTSGTRAYEQYFGPGTRLTVT.

The V call is TRBV18, the J call TRBJ2-5; 9 bases are shared with TRBD1. V lost 6 bases and J lost 4; bases outside the gene matches: 12. Germline V gives CDR1 KGHSH, CDR2 LQKENI. The CDR3 loop spans 16 amino acids. The CDR3 coding sequence is TGTGCCAGCTCGCTTCAGGGGACAGGGAAGGGAGAGACCCAGTACTTC. It encodes CASSLQGTGKGETQYF.

The V gene is TRBV29-1, the J gene TRBJ1-1, with unresolved D. V gave up 7 bases and J gave up 3 bases, with 12 bases separating them. The germline CDR1 and CDR2 sequences are SQVTM and ANQGSEA. The CDR3 is 12 residues long. CDR3 region: CSAQLGYTEAFF. CDR3 DNA sequence: TGCAGCGCCCAACTGGGGTACACTGAAGCTTTCTTT.

The genes are TRBV28 and TRBJ1-4; perhaps TRBD1 as D (6 bases). V lost 7 bases, J lost 4 bases, and 16 bases lay in between. Germline-derived CDR1 and CDR2 are MDHEN and SYDVKM. This CDR3 has 15 amino acids. This CDR3 reads CASKGGVGDNEKLFF. Here the CDR3 DNA reads TGTGCCAGCAAAGGGGGGGTAGGGGATAATGAAAAACTGTTTTTT.

J is TRBJ2-5 and V is TRBV5-1; 8 nucleotides agree with TRBD1. V shed 4 bases and J 4 bases; nucleotides not matched to a gene: 3. Germline V CDR1 and CDR2: SGHRS, YFSETQ. CDR3 length equals 13 residues. The chain's CDR3 is CASSMDRVETQYF. The DNA of the CDR3 is TGCGCCAGCAGCATGGACAGGGTAGAGACCCAGTACTTC.

V gene TRBV27 combines with J gene TRBJ2-5; D is unresolved. CDR3 size: 15 residues. Germline V gene data show CDR1 as MNHEY and CDR2 as SMNVEV (reference sequence). The ends were cut back, 3 bases at V and 0 bases at J, with 11 bases in the middle. CDR3 amino acids: CASSFRAFNQETQYF. CDR3 DNA: TGTGCCAGCAGTTTTAGGGCGTTTAACCAAGAGACCCAGTACTTC.

This clone came up once. The gene calls are TRBV7-6 and TRBJ2-5, with D unresolved. Between the trimmed V and J ends, which lost 5 bases and 5 bases, there was a span of 12 bases. The CDR3 consists of 13 residues. The germline CDR1 and CDR2 sequences are SGHVS and FNYEAQ. The CDR3 DNA follows: TGTGCCAGCAGCCCCTCCCATAGGGAGACCCAGTACTTC. Its protein is CASSPSHRETQYF.

The CDR3 spells CASRLNNEQFF. DNA for the CDR3: TGTGCCAGCAGGCTAAACAATGAGCAGTTCTTC. The V call is TRBV6-9, the J call TRBJ2-1; D gene unclear. The germline V gene has CDR1 MNHGY and CDR2 SVAAGI. The CDR3 has 11 amino acids. Trimming removed 6 bases from V and 5 bases from J, with 5 bases in between.

This clone is a singleton in its sample. This chain connects TRBV5-6 to TRBJ2-7, with 10 bases aligning to TRBD1. The CDR3 is 16 amino acids. The germline CDR1 and CDR2 sequences are SGHDT and YYEEEE. After removal of 0 bases from V and 4 bases from J, the junction contained 7 bases not matched to a gene. This CDR3 reads CASSLAAGQGYYEQYF. CDR3 coding DNA: TGTGCCAGCAGCTTGGCAGCGGGACAGGGGTATTACGAGCAGTACTTC.

This clone was recorded once. The rearrangement uses TRBV7-9 and TRBJ1-3, with TRBD1 identical over 7 bases. Germline V CDR1 and CDR2: SEHNR, FQNEAQ (reference sequence). V shed 11 bases and J 0 bases; nucleotides not matched to a gene: 7. This CDR3 has 14 residues. This CDR3 reads CAEDRDSSGNTIYF. The CDR3 DNA follows: TGTGCCGAAGACAGGGACAGCTCTGGAAACACCATATATTTT.

This clone was picked up one time. This chain's CDR3 is CASSPSPGGYIQYF. The CDR3 DNA reads TGTGCCAGCAGCCCCTCACCCGGTGGGTACATTCAGTACTTC. This sequence joins TRBV14 and TRBJ2-4; the D is unclear. CDR3 length: 14 residues. V was cut by 4 bases and J by 8 bases, with 15 bases left in between. Per the germline V gene, CDR1 is SGHDN and CDR2 is FVKESK.

This chain connects TRBV9 to TRBJ1-1; the D is unclear. The germline CDR1 and CDR2 sequences are SGDLS and YYNGEE. The CDR3 is 15 amino acids. V lost 0 bases and J 0 bases, leaving 9 bases between the germline ends. CDR3 residues: CASSVDRVMNTEAFF. The CDR3 DNA follows: TGTGCCAGCAGCGTAGACCGCGTTATGAACACTGAAGCTTTCTTT.

V is TRBV10-3 and J is TRBJ2-3; D remains unclear. CDR1 is ENHRY and CDR2 is SYGVKD in the germline V gene. This CDR3 region has 14 residues. V lost 6 bases and J lost 3, with 13 bases in between. The CDR3 spells CAIRSVISTDTQYF. CDR3 in DNA: TGTGCCATCAGATCGGTTATATCGACAGATACGCAGTATTTT.

This rearrangement joins TRBV5-5 to TRBJ2-7, with 7 bases lining up with TRBD1. Unmatched junction bases numbered 9, after V lost 4 bases and J lost 5 bases. CDR3 length: 14 amino acids. Germline assignment: CDR1 SGHKS and CDR2 YYEKEE (reference sequence). This chain's CDR3 is CASSRAPGQDEQYF. Here the CDR3 DNA reads TGTGCCAGCAGCCGGGCCCCCGGACAGGACGAGCAGTACTTC.

The V and J genes are TRBV5-8 and TRBJ2-2; 9 positions match TRBD2. After removal of 0 bases from V and 4 bases from J, the junction contained 7 bases not matched to a gene. The CDR3 is 17 residues long. Germline assignment: CDR1 SGHTS and CDR2 YDEGEE. The CDR3 loop is CASSLAEVAGVTGELFF. The CDR3, as DNA: TGTGCCAGCAGCTTGGCCGAGGTAGCGGGAGTCACCGGGGAGCTGTTTTTT.